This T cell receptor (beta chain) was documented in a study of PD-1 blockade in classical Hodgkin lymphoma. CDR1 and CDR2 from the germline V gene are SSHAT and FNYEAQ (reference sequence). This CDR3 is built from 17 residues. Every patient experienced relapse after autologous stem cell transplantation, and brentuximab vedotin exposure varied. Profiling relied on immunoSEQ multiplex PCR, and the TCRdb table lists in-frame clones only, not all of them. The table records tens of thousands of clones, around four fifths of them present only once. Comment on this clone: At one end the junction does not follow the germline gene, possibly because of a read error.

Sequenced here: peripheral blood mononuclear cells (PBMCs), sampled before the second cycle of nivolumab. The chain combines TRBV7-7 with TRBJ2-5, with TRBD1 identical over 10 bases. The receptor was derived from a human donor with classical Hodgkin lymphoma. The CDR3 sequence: CASSPAPGTGVGETQYF. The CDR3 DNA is TGTGCTAGCAGCCCGGCCCCCGGGACAGGGGTGGGAGAGACCCAGTACTTC.